This TCR beta chain came from a study of human T cells and chemical hapten exposure. Study-wide results and caveats: Patch test scores rose with PT1 expanded TCR counts, a positive correlation.

Trimming at V came to 3 bases and at J to 2 bases, leaving 8 bases not matched to a gene. The V gene's germline CDR1 is SGHDT and CDR2 YYEEEE. The CDR3 has 16 amino acids. This clonotype was seen more than once but under ten times. No antigen is known for it. Attachment of unique molecular identifiers to individual cDNA molecules was performed in the library. In the authors' workflow: The number of TCRs in each sample had a median of 95,638 and spanned about 23,224 to 690,600. TCRdb independently ran MiXCR on the RACE reads; one entry per CDR3 protein. What appears here as the V and J calls and clone size reflects TCRdb's work, not the paper's. In the table there are fewer than 100,000 distinct CDR3 sequences, roughly 12% of which are singletons. Time point here: patch test 1, 2 weeks after DPC sensitization. Described treatment: therapeutic diphenylcyclopropenone sensitization with weekly scalp DPC.

The sample consisted of whole blood, taken in connection with sensitization to the hapten diphenylcyclopropenone (DPC). The source of this sequence is a woman aged 60-70 years with alopecia areata. Some clones in this sample may be carry-over from other donors' samples. The chain has TRBV5-6 and TRBJ1-1; 9 bases are shared with TRBD1. Here the CDR3 DNA reads TGTGCCAGCAGCTCCGGGACAGGGATTCTTAACACTGAAGCTTTCTTT. The encoded protein is CASSSGTGILNTEAFF.